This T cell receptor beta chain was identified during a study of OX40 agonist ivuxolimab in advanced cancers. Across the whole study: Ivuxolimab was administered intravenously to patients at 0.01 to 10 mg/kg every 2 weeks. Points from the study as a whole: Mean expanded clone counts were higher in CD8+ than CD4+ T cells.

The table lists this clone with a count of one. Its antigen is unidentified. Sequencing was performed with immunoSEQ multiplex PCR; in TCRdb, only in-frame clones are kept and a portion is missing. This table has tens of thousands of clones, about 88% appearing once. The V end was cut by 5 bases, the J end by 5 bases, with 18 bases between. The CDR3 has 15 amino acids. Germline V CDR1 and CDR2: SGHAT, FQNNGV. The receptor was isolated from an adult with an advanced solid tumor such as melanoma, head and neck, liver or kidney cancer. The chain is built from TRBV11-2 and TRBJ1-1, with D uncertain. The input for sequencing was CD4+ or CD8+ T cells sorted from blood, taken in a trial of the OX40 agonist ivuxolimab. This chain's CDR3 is CASSANLEGGTEAFF. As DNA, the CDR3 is TGTGCCAGCAGCGCAAACCTCGAGGGAGGGACTGAAGCTTTCTTT.